The 24 T cell receptor beta chains below come from one sample, sequenced in a study of neurological immune-mediated disorders. MiXCR, applied by TCRdb to the 5' RACE reads, yields one record per CDR3 protein. The repertoire includes some 55,000 distinct CDR3 sequences, 7% to 10% of them detected once, and under 2.5% sits in the top ten. Time point of the sample: longitudinal time-point 3. Input material: PBMCs. These receptors were taken from a woman aged 40 to 50 in good health.

This clonotype appeared many times. The chain is built from TRBV7-2 and TRBJ2-6; D is undetermined. The V gene's germline CDR1 is SGHTA and CDR2 FQGNSA. This CDR3 has 15 residues. Trimming pared 1 base from V and 3 bases from J, leaving 7 bases between. The CDR3 sequence is CASSLGAFGANVLTF. The CDR3 region has the DNA TGTGCCAGCAGCTTAGGGGCCTTTGGGGCCAACGTCCTGACTTTC. Together with reference TRBV7-2 and TRBJ2-6, the CDR3 gives the full variable domain: GAGVSQSPSNKVTEKGKDVELRCDPISGHTALYWYRQSLGQGLEFLIYFQGNSAPDKSGLPSDRFSAERTGGSVSTLTIQRTQQEDSAVYLCASSLGAFGANVLTFGAGSRLTVL.

In this sample, this clonotype turned up a few times. The V and J genes are TRBV24-1 and TRBJ2-1, with 9 bases matching TRBD2. In germline, CDR1 is KGHDR, CDR2 SFDVKD. CDR3 length equals 18 residues. Trimming took 6 bases from V and 6 from J; bases not matched to a gene: 17. CDR3 loop: CATSKGHWAGGPVNEQFF. The CDR3 DNA reads as TGTGCCACCAGTAAAGGCCACTGGGCGGGAGGGCCCGTCAATGAGCAGTTCTTC.

This clonotype turned up a few times. V usage is TRBV18 and J usage is TRBJ2-7; maybe TRBD2 (6 bases). This CDR3 is 14 amino acids long. V lost 4 bases and J 6 bases, leaving 16 bases between the germline ends. In germline, CDR1 is KGHSH, CDR2 LQKENI. As DNA, the CDR3 is TGTGCCAGCTCACTGGACTGGAGGGGCGCCGAGCAGTACTTC. Its translation is CASSLDWRGAEQYF.

This clonotype was recorded many times. The chain links TRBV10-3 to TRBJ1-1; a weak D match, TRBD1 (5 bases). This CDR3 is built from 13 residues. The germline V and J ends were trimmed by 1 base and 3 bases, with 6 bases remaining between them. In germline, CDR1 is ENHRY, CDR2 SYGVKD. The CDR3 spells CAISEWGDTEAFF. CDR3 DNA: TGTGCCATCAGTGAGTGGGGGGACACTGAAGCTTTCTTT.

This clonotype was seen many times. The chain links TRBV6-1 to TRBJ2-7; D uncertain. This CDR3 is built from 13 residues. Germline CDR1 MNHNS, CDR2 SASEGT. V lost 2 bases and J 2 bases, leaving 7 bases between the germline ends. The CDR3 DNA is TGTGCCAGCAGTGAAAGAGTGGCCTACGAGCAGTACTTC. Its translation is CASSERVAYEQYF.

This clonotype came up many times. This chain joins TRBV20-1 and TRBJ2-1; no firm D call. Germline V CDR1 and CDR2: DFQATT, SNEGSKA (reference sequence). V was trimmed by 6 bases and J by 2 bases, leaving 17 bases between them. There are 15 residues in the CDR3. This CDR3 reads CSAKLPLTPYNEQFF. CDR3 in DNA: TGCAGTGCCAAACTCCCCCTCACACCCTACAATGAGCAGTTCTTC.

This clonotype was counted many times. V gene TRBV20-1 combines with J gene TRBJ1-5, with TRBD1 identical over 8 bases. This CDR3 comprises 14 residues. The germline gives CDR1 DFQATT, CDR2 SNEGSKA (reference sequence). Trimming removed 8 bases from V and 7 bases from J; junction bases left unmatched: 13. The CDR3 nucleotides are TGCAGTACCTTTGGACAGGGCATGGGCCAGCCCCAGCATTTT. Translated, it gives CSTFGQGMGQPQHF.

This clonotype has a count of ten or more. This chain uses TRBV5-1 with TRBJ1-2, with 8 positions matching TRBD1. CDR1 and CDR2 from the germline V gene are SGHRS and YFSETQ. J was trimmed by 6 bases and V by 0 bases; bases with no gene match: 4. This CDR3 spans 14 amino acids. CDR3 sequence: CASSLGGQGDGYTF. The CDR3 DNA sequence: TGCGCCAGCAGCTTGGGTGGACAGGGCGATGGCTACACCTTC.

This clonotype was found a few times. V is TRBV7-2 and J is TRBJ1-5; D ambiguous. The CDR3 runs 12 residues. V gave up 7 bases and J gave up 6 bases, with 10 bases separating them. From germline, CDR1 is SGHTA and CDR2 FQGNSA. CDR3 nucleotide sequence: TGTGCCAGCACCATGGGTTCTCAGCCCCAGCATTTT. Amino acids: CASTMGSQPQHF.

This clonotype rates as medium-sized. This sequence joins TRBV15 and TRBJ1-4; no clear D gene. Germline V gene data show CDR1 as LNHNV and CDR2 as YYDKDF (reference sequence). The CDR3 length is 15 residues. The germline V and J ends were trimmed by 1 base and 7 bases, with 13 bases remaining between them. CDR3 coding DNA: TGTGCCACCAGCAGAGCTGGAGGGTGGGCTGAAAAACTGTTTTTT. Protein sequence: CATSRAGGWAEKLFF.

The chain has TRBV30 and TRBJ2-1; D is perhaps TRBD1 (5 bases). This CDR3 is 13 amino acids long. V lost 1 base to trimming and J lost 6 bases, with 10 bases between them. In germline, CDR1 is GTSNPN, CDR2 SVGIG (reference sequence). CDR3 in amino acids: CAWSAQVFNEQFF. CDR3 DNA: TGTGCCTGGAGTGCACAGGTCTTCAATGAGCAGTTCTTC. Together with reference TRBV30 and TRBJ2-1, the CDR3 gives the full variable domain: SQTIHQWPATLVQPVGSPLSLECTVEGTSNPNLYWYRQAAGRGLQLLFYSVGIGQISSEVPQNLSASRPQDRQFILSSKKLLLSDSGFYLCAWSAQVFNEQFFGPGTRLTVL.

The V gene is TRBV4-1, the J gene TRBJ1-2, with D perhaps TRBD1 (5 bases). CDR1 is MGHRA, CDR2 YSYEKL, per germline. The CDR3 runs 15 residues. The ends were cut back, 0 bases at V and 0 bases at J, with 8 bases in the middle. Written as DNA, the CDR3 is TGCGCCAGCAGCCAAGATAGAGGGGCTAACTATGGCTACACCTTC. Translation gives CASSQDRGANYGYTF.

This clonotype appeared many times. This chain links TRBV5-8 with TRBJ2-6; tentative D call: TRBD1 (6 bases). This CDR3 comprises 16 residues. Looked up from germline, CDR1 is SGHTS and CDR2 is YDEGEE. V was cut by 2 bases and J by 1 base, with 10 bases left in between. The CDR3 nucleotides are TGTGCCAGCAGCTTCACAGGGACGTCTGGGGCCAACGTCCTGACTTTC. Its translation: CASSFTGTSGANVLTF.

About this clonotype: Given a much more abundant clone one base away, this may be a read error. The rearrangement links TRBV5-1 to TRBJ1-5; D not certain. The CDR3 is 15 residues long. Germline loops: CDR1 SGHRS, CDR2 YFSETQ. The V gene lost 2 bases and the J gene lost 5 bases, with 14 bases spanning the gap. Here the CDR3 DNA reads TGCGCCAGCAGCTTTACAGTGACCGCTGATCAGCCCCAGCATTTT. Protein sequence: CASSFTVTADQPQHF.

The sample holds many counts of this clonotype. The chain employs TRBV5-1 and TRBJ2-5; no clear D. V lost 0 bases, J lost 5 bases, and 11 bases lay in between. The CDR3 totals 14 residues. Germline CDR1 SGHRS, CDR2 YFSETQ. CDR3 sequence reads: CASSLGPNKETQYF. The CDR3 DNA reads as TGCGCCAGCAGCTTGGGGCCAAACAAGGAGACCCAGTACTTC.

This clonotype was observed at least ten times. The rearrangement joins TRBV10-3 to TRBJ1-2; D unclear. The CDR3 is 17 residues long. The germline gives CDR1 ENHRY, CDR2 SYGVKD. The V end was cut by 2 bases, the J end by 1 base, with 17 bases between. The CDR3 is CAISEPRGEGVNYGYTF. The DNA of the CDR3 is TGTGCCATCAGTGAGCCCCGTGGGGAAGGTGTTAACTATGGCTACACCTTC.

This clonotype was detected ten times or more. The chain combines TRBV12-3 or TRBV12-4 with TRBJ1-1, with D perhaps TRBD1 (6 bases). This CDR3 has 12 amino acids. V dropped 7 bases and J dropped 4 bases, with 10 bases sitting between them. In DNA, the CDR3 is TGTGCCAGCACCAGACAGGTCACTGAAGCTTTCTTT. Protein: CASTRQVTEAFF.

This clonotype was recorded many times. The chain links TRBV29-1 to TRBJ2-3; perhaps D is TRBD1 or TRBD2 (5 bases each). Trimming removed 6 bases from V and 0 bases from J, with 16 bases in between. Germline V lookup: CDR1 SQVTM, CDR2 ANQGSEA. The CDR3 totals 15 residues. The chain's CDR3 is CSVSGPLASTDTQYF. The DNA of the CDR3 is TGCAGCGTGTCGGGGCCACTCGCTAGCACAGATACGCAGTATTTT.

In this sample, this clonotype turned up many times. The V gene is TRBV10-3, the J gene TRBJ2-3; maybe TRBD1 (5 bases). The CDR3 covers 14 residues. V gave up 3 bases and J gave up 5 bases, with 12 bases separating them. In germline, CDR1 is ENHRY, CDR2 SYGVKD. The CDR3 loop is CAISEQDGRDTQYF. The CDR3 nucleotides are TGTGCCATCAGTGAACAGGACGGAAGAGATACGCAGTATTTT.

This clonotype has ten or more counts. The chain joins TRBV6-5 to TRBJ1-1; 7 bases map to TRBD1. With V trimmed by 3 bases and J by 6 bases, 13 bases remained unmatched. Germline CDR1 and CDR2: MNHEY and SVGAGI. The CDR3 sequence is 16 residues long. The CDR3 is CASSYGVRGGGSEAFF. The CDR3 nucleotides read TGTGCCAGCAGTTATGGAGTGCGGGGAGGGGGCTCTGAAGCTTTCTTT.

This clonotype was observed many times. V is TRBV5-1 and J is TRBJ2-7; 7 bases line up with TRBD2. The CDR3 totals 14 residues. Germline loops: CDR1 SGHRS, CDR2 YFSETQ. V was pared by 5 bases and J by 2 bases, with 7 bases of the junction left unmatched. CDR3: CASRKGEGTYEQYF. CDR3 sequence (DNA): TGCGCCAGCAGAAAAGGGGAGGGTACCTACGAGCAGTACTTC.

This clonotype has ten or more counts. The chain employs TRBV4-3 and TRBJ1-3; D ambiguous. Germline V lookup: CDR1 LGHNA, CDR2 YSLEER. Trimming removed 0 bases at V and 0 bases at J, with 15 bases between. The CDR3 is made up of 18 amino acids. The CDR3 DNA reads as TGCGCCAGCAGCCAAGACCCTTGGGAGGGAAACTCTGGAAACACCATATATTTT. This translates into CASSQDPWEGNSGNTIYF.

This clonotype was seen at least ten times. This chain connects TRBV6-5 to TRBJ2-7; 8 positions match TRBD1. V was clipped by 5 bases and J by 2 bases; unmatched bases: 5. Germline CDR1 and CDR2: MNHEY and SVGAGI. CDR3 length: 14 amino acids. Here the CDR3 DNA reads TGTGCCAGCAGTGCGTACAGGGGGGCCTACGAGCAGTACTTC. As protein: CASSAYRGAYEQYF.

The table lists this clonotype with many counts. The V call is TRBV3-1, the J call TRBJ2-1; D is perhaps TRBD1 (6 bases). Deletions cut 6 bases from V and 5 bases from J, with 11 bases between. The CDR3 is 13 residues long. Germline V gene lookup returns CDR1 LGHDT and CDR2 YNNKEL (reference sequence). CDR3 residues: CASSRGWDNEQFF. DNA for the CDR3: TGTGCCAGCAGTAGGGGGTGGGACAATGAGCAGTTCTTC.